The source of this T cell receptor beta chain is a study of blood T cell repertoires in COVID-19. The wider study: Samples of COVID-19 (acute and convalescent) were obtained from the United States, Italy and Spain. PBMCs, B-cell-depleted T cells, or T cells provided the cDNA or gDNA that made up the material.

In the original analysis: Using reference gene primer amplification, nucleated cell counts were estimated. This table comes from immunoSEQ multiplex PCR, and its TCRdb copy is limited to in-frame clones, with some not included. The V and J calls and clone size come from that table; D and trimming were worked out from the DNA. The table records some 350,000 clones, around nine tenths of them present only once. The CDR3 consists of 11 residues. Germline V gene lookup returns CDR1 MNHNY and CDR2 SVGAGI (reference sequence). V lost 0 bases, J lost 8 bases, and 4 bases lay in between. The source of this sequence is a human donor in a cohort sampled during active COVID-19. The sample taken for sequencing was peripheral blood. The chain recombines TRBV6-6 with TRBJ1-2; no clear D. This chain's CDR3 is CASSYSRGYTF. CDR3 sequence (DNA): TGTGCCAGCAGTTACTCCAGGGGCTACACCTTC.